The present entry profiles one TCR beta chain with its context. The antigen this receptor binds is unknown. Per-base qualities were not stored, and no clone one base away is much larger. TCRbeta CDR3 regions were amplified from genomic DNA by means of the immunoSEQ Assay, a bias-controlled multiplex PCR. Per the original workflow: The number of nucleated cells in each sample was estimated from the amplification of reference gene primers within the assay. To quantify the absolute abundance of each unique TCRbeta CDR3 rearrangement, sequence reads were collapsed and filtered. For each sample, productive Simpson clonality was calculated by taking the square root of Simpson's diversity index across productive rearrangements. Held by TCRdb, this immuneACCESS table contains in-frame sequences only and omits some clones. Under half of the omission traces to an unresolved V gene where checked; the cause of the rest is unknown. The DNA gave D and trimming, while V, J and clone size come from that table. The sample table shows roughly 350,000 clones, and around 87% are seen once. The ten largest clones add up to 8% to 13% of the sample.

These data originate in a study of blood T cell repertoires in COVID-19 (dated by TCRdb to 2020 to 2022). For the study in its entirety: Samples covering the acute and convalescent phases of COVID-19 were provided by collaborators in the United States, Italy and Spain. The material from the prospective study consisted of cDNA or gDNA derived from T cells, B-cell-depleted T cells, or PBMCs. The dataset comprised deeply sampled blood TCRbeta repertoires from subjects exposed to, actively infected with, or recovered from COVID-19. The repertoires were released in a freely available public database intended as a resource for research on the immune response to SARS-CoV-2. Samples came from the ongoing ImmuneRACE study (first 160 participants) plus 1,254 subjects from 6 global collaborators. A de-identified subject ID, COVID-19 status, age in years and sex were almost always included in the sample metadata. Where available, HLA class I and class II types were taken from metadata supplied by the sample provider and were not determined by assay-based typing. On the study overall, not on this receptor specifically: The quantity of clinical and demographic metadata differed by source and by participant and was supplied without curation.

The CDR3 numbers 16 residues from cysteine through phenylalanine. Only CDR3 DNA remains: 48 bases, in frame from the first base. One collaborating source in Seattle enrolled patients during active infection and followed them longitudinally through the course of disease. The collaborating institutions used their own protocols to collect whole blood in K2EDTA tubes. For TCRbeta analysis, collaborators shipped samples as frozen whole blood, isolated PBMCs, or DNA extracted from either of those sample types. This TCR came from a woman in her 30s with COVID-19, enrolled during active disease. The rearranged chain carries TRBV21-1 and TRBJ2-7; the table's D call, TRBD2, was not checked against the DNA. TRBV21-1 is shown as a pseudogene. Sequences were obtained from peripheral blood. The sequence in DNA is TGTGCCAGCAGCACCGACTTGGCGCGAAGCTCCTACGAGCAGTACTTC. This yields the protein CASSTDLARSSYEQYF.